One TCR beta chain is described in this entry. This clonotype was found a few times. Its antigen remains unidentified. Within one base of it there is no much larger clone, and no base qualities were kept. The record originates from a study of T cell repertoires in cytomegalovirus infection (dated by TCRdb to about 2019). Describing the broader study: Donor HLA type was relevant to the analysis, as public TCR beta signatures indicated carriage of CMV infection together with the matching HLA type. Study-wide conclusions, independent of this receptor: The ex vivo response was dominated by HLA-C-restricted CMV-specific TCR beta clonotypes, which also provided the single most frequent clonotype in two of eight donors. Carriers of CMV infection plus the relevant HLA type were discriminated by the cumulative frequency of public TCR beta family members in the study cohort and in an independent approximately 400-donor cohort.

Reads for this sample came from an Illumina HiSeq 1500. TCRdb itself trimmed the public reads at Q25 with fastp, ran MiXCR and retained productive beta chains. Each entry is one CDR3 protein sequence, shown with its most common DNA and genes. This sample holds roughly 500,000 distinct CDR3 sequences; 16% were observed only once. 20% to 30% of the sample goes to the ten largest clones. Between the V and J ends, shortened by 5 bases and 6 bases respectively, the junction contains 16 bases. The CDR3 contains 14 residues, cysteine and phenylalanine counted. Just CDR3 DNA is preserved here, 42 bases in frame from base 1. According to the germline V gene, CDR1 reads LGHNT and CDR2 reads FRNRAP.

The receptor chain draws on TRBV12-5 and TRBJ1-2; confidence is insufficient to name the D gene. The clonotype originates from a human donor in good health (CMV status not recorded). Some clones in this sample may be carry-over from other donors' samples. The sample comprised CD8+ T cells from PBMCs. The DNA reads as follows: TGTGCTAGTGGTAGGGAGAGGTTTGGAGATGGCTACACCTTC. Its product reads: CASGRERFGDGYTF.